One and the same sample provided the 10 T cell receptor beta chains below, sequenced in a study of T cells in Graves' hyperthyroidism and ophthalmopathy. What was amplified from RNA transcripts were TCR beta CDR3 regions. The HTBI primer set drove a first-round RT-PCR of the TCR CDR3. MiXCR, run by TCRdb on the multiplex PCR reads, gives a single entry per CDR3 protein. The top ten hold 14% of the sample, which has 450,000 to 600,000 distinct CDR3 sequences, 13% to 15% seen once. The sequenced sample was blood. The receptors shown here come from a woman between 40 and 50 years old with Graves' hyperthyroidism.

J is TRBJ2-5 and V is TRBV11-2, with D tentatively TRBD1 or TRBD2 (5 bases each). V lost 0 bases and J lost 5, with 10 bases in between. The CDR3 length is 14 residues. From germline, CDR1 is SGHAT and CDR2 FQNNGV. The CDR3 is CASSLDWGGETQYF. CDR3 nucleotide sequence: TGTGCCAGCAGCTTAGATTGGGGCGGGGAGACCCAGTACTTC.

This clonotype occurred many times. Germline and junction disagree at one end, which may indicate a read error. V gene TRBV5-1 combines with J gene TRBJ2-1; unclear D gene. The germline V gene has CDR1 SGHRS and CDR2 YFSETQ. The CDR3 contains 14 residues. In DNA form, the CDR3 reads TGTGCCAGCAGCCGAGATTTCTCCTACAATGAGCAGTTCTTC. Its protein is CASSRDFSYNEQFF.

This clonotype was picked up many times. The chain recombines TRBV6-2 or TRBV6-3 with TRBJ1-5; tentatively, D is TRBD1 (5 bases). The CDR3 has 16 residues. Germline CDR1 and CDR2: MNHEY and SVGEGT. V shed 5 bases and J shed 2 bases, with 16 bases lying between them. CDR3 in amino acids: CASSQSLRGGNQPQHF. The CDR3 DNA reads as TGTGCCAGCAGTCAATCCCTAAGGGGCGGCAATCAGCCCCAGCATTTT.

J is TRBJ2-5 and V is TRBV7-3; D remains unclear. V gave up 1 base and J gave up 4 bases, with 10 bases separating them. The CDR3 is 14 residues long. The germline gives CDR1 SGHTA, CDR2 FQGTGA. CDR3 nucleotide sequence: TGTGCCAGCAGCTTAAGTACCGGCGCAGAGACCCAGTACTTC. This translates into CASSLSTGAETQYF.

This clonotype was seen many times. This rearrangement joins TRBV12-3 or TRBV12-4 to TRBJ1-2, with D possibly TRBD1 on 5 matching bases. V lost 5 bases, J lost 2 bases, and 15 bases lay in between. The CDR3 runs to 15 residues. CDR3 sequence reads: CASSPPGTGNYGYTF. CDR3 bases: TGTGCCAGCAGTCCACCGGGGACGGGCAACTATGGCTACACCTTC.

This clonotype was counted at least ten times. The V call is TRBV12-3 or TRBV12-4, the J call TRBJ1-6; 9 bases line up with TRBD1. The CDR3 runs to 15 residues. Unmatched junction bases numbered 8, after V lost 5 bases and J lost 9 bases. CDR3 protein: CASSRGQGGGSPLHF. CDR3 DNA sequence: TGTGCCAGCAGTCGGGGACAGGGAGGGGGTTCACCCCTCCACTTT.

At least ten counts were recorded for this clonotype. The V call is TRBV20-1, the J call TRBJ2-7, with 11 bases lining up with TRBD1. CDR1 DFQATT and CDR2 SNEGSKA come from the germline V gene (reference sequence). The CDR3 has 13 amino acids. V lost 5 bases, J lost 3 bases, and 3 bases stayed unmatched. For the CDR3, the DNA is TGCAGTGCTGCAGGGACAGGGGGCTACGAGCAGTACTTC. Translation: CSAAGTGGYEQYF.

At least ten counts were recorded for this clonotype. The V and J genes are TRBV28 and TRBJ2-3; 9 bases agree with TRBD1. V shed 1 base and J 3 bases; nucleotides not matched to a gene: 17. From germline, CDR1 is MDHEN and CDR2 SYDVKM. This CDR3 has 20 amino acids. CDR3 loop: CASSLYGTGQRFSTTDTQYF. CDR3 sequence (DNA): TGTGCCAGCAGTTTATATGGGACAGGGCAAAGGTTCAGCACAACAGATACGCAGTATTTT. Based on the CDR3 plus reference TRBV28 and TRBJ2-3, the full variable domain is DVKVTQSSRYLVKRTGEKVFLECVQDMDHENMFWYRQDPGLGLRLIYFSYDVKMKEKGDIPEGYSVSREKKERFSLILESASTNQTSMYLCASSLYGTGQRFSTTDTQYFGPGTRLTVL.

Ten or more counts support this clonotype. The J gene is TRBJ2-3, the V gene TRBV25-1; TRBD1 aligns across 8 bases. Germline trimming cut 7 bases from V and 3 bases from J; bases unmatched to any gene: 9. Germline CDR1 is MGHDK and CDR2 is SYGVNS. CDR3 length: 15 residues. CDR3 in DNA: TGTGCCAGCATGACGAGACAGGGGCCAACAGATACGCAGTATTTT. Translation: CASMTRQGPTDTQYF.

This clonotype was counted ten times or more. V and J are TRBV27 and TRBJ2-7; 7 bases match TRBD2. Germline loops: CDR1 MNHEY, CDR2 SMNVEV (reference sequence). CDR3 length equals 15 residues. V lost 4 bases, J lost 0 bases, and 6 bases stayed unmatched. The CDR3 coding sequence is TGTGCCAGCAGTTCGGGGGGAGCGGACTCCTACGAGCAGTACTTC. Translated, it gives CASSSGGADSYEQYF.